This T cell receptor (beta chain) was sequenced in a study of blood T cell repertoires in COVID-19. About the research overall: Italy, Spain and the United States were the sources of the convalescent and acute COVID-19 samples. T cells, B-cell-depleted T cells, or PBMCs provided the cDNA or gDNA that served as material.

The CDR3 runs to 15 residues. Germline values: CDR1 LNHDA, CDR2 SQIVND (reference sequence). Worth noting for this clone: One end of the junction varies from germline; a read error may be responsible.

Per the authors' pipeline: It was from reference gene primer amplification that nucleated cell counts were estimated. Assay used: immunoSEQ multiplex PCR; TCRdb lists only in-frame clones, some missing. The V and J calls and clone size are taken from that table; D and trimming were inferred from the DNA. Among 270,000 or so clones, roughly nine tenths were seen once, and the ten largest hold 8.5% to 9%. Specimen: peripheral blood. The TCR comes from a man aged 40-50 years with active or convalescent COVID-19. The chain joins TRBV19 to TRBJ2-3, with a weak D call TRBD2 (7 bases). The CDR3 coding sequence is TGTGCCAGTAGAATAGGAGCGGGACACACAGATACGCAGTATTTT. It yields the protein CASRIGAGHTDTQYF.